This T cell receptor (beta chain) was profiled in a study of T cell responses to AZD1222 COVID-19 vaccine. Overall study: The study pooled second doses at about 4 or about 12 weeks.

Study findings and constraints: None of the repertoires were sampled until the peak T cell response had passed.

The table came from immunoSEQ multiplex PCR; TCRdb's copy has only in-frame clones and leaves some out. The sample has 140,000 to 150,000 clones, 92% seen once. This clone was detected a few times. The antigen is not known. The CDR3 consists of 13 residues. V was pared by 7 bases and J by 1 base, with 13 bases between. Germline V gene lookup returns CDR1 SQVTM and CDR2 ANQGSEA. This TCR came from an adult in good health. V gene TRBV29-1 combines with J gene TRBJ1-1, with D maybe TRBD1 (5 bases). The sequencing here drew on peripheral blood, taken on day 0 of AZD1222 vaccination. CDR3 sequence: CSASSGTNTEAFF. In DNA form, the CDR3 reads TGCAGCGCCTCAAGCGGGACGAACACTGAAGCTTTCTTT.